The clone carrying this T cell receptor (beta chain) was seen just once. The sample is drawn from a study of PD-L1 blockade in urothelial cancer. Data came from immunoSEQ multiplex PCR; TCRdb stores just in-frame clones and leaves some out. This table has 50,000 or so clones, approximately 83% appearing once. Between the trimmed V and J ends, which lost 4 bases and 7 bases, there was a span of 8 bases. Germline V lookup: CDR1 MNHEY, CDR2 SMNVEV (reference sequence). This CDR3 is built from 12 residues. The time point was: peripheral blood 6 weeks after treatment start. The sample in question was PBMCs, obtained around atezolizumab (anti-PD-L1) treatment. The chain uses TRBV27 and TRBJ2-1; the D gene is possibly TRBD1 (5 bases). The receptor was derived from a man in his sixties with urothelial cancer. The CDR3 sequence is CASSSPGNEQFF. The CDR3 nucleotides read TGTGCCAGCAGTTCCCCAGGGAATGAGCAGTTCTTC.